Presented here are 3 T cell receptor beta chains from one specimen sequenced in a study of PD-1 blockade in classical Hodgkin lymphoma. Measured with immunoSEQ multiplex PCR; TCRdb has only the in-frame clones, and not every one. The sample lists roughly 70,000 clones, about two thirds occurring once. Every single patient, without exception, relapsed after autologous stem cell transplantation, and brentuximab vedotin exposure varied. Specimen: peripheral blood mononuclear cells (PBMCs), collected before the second cycle of nivolumab. The receptors originated from a human donor with classical Hodgkin lymphoma.

CDR3 protein: CSVGNSLISTDTQYF. DNA of the CDR3: TGCAGCGTTGGGAACAGCCTCATAAGCACAGATACGCAGTATTTT. This rearrangement joins TRBV29-1 to TRBJ2-3; D is unresolved. This CDR3 contains 15 residues. Trimming took off 4 bases at V and 0 bases at J, with 14 bases between the two ends. Germline-derived CDR1 and CDR2 are SQVTM and ANQGSEA.

The chain recombines TRBV5-8 with TRBJ1-2; D is unresolved. The V and J ends lost 4 bases and 3 bases respectively, with 16 bases between them. This CDR3 region has 15 residues. The germline gives CDR1 SGHTS, CDR2 YDEGEE. The CDR3, as DNA: TGTGCCAGCAGCCGACGGTGGGAAGTGGACTATGGCTACACCTTC. Its translation is CASSRRWEVDYGYTF.

The chain employs TRBV5-4 and TRBJ2-7, with TRBD1 matching over 8 bases. The CDR3 has 14 residues. Germline V gene data show CDR1 as SGHNT and CDR2 as YYREEE (reference sequence). Trimming removed 4 bases from V and 6 bases from J; junction bases left unmatched: 9. CDR3: CASSTGTGRGEQYF. CDR3 DNA: TGTGCCAGCAGCACCGGGACAGGCAGAGGCGAGCAGTACTTC. The full variable domain, completed using reference TRBV5-4 and TRBJ2-7, is ETGVTQSPTHLIKTRGQQVTLRCSSQSGHNTVSWYQQALGQGPQFIFQYYREEENGRGNFPPRFSGLQFPNYSSELNVNALELDDSALYLCASSTGTGRGEQYFGPGTRLTVT.